This T cell receptor (beta chain) was observed in a study of T cells in Graves' hyperthyroidism and ophthalmopathy. Exclusion criteria comprised uncontrolled infection, other autoimmune disease, pregnancy or lactation. This CDR3 spans 17 amino acids. Per the germline V gene, CDR1 is SGHVS and CDR2 is FQNEAQ. The V segment lost 4 bases and the J segment 2 bases; nucleotides outside the gene matches: 8. A remark on this clonotype: The antigen remains unidentified.

Study-level results: Blood also carried most thyroid clonotypes expanded above 0.001.

Amplification of TCR beta CDR3 regions used RNA as the template. Using the HTBI primer set, a first-round RT-PCR was run on the TCR CDR3. MiXCR, applied by TCRdb to the multiplex PCR reads, yields one record per CDR3 protein. The sample consists of under 750,000 distinct CDR3 sequences, around 20% of them appearing once. The TCR comes from a woman aged 50 to 60 with Graves' hyperthyroidism that later progressed to Graves' ophthalmopathy. The sample comprised blood. V is TRBV7-8 and J is TRBJ2-7, with 13 bases matching TRBD2. CDR3 region: CASSYEPGLAGTYEQYF. Here the CDR3 DNA reads TGTGCCAGCAGCTACGAACCGGGACTAGCGGGGACCTACGAGCAGTACTTC.